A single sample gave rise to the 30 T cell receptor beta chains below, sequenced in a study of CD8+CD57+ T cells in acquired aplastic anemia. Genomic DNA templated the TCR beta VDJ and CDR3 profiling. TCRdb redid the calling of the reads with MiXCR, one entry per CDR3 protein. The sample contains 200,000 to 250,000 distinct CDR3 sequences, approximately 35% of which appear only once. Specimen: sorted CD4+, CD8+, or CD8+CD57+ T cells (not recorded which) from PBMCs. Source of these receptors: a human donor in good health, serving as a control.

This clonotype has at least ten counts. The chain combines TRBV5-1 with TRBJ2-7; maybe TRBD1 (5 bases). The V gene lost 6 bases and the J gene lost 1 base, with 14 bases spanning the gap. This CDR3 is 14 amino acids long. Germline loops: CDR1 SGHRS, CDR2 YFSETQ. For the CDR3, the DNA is TGCGCCAGCAACAAGGGTGACAGTTCCTACGAGCAGTACTTC. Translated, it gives CASNKGDSSYEQYF.

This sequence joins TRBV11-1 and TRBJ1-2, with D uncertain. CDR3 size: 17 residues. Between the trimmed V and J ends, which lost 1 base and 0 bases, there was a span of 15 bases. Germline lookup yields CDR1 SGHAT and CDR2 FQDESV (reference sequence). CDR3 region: CASSLVSVGWTNYGYTF. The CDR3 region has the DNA TGTGCCAGCAGCTTAGTTAGTGTGGGCTGGACTAACTATGGCTACACCTTC.

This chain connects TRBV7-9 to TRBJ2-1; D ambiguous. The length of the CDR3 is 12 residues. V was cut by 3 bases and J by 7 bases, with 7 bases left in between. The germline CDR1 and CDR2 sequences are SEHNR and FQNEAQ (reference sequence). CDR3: CASSFGRNEQFF. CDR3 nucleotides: TGTGCCAGCAGCTTTGGACGAAATGAGCAGTTCTTC.

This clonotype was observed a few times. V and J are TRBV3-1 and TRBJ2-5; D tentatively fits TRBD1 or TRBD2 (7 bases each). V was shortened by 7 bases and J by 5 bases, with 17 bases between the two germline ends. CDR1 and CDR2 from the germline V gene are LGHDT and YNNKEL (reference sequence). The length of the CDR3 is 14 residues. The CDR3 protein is CASKGRGRGETQYF. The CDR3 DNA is TGTGCCAGCAAAGGGAGGGGGCGTGGCGAGACCCAGTACTTC.

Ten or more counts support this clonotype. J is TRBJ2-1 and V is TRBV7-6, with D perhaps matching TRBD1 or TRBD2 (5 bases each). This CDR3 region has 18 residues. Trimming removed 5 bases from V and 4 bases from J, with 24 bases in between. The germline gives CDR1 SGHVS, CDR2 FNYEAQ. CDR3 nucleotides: TGTGCCAGCAGCCGAGGTGGCAAGGGACCCAACGCTTACAATGAGCAGTTCTTC. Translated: CASSRGGKGPNAYNEQFF.

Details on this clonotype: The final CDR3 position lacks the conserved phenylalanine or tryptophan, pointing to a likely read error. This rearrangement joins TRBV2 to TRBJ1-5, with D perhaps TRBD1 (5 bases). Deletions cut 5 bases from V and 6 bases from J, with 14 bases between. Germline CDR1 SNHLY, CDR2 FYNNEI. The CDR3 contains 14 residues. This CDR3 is CASSRQGSGQPQHL. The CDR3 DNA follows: TGTGCCAGCAGTCGCCAGGGTTCCGGTCAGCCCCAGCATCTT.

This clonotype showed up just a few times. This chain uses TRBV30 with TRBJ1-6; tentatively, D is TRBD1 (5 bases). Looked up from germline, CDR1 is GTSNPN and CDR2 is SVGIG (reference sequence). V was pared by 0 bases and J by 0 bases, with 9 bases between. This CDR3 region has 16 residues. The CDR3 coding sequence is TGTGCCTGGAGTGTAGGGGTATCCTCCTATAATTCACCCCTCCACTTT. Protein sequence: CAWSVGVSSYNSPLHF. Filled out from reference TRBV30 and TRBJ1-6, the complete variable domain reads SQTIHQWPATLVQPVGSPLSLECTVEGTSNPNLYWYRQAAGRGLQLLFYSVGIGQISSEVPQNLSASRPQDRQFILSSKKLLLSDSGFYLCAWSVGVSSYNSPLHFGNGTRLTVT.

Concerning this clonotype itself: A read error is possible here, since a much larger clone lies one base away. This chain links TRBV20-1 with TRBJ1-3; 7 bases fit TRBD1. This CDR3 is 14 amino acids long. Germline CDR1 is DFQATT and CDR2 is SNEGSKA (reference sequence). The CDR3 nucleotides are TGCAGTGCTTACAGGGGTGGCTCTGGAAACACCATGTATTTT. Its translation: CSAYRGGSGNTMYF.

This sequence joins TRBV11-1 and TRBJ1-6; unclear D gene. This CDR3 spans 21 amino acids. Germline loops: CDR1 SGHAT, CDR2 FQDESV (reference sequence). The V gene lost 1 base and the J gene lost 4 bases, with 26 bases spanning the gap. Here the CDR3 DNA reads TGTGCCAGCAGCTTAGTGGAGGTCAGCCTCATTTTCGAGACTTATAATTCACCCCTCCACTTT. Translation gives CASSLVEVSLIFETYNSPLHF.

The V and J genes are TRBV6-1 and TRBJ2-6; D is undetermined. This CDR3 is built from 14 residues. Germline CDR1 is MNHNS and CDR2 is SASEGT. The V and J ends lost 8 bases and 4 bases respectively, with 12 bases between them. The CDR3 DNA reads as TGTGCCAGCGTTGTCAAAGGGGGGGCCAACGTCCTGACTTTC. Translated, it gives CASVVKGGANVLTF.

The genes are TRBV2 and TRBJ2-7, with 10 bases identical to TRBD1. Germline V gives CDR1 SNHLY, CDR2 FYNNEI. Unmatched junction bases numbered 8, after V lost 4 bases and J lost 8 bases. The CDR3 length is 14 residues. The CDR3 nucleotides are TGTGCCAGCAGTGCAACCGGGACAGGGGACAAGCAGTACTTC. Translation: CASSATGTGDKQYF.

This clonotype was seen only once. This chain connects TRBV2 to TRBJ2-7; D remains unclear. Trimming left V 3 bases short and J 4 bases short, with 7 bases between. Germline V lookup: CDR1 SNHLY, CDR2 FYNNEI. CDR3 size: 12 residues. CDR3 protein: CASSETVYEQYV. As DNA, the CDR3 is TGTGCCAGCAGTGAGACTGTTTACGAGCAGTACGTC.

In DNA, the CDR3 is TGTGCCAGCAGCGTTGCGGGCAGCTTCTCCTACAATGAGCAGTTCTTC. It encodes CASSVAGSFSYNEQFF. The chain has TRBV9 and TRBJ2-1; TRBD2 is a possible D gene (5 bases). Trimming cost V 2 bases and J 0 bases, with 12 bases left between them. This CDR3 is built from 16 residues. Germline CDR1 is SGDLS and CDR2 is YYNGEE.

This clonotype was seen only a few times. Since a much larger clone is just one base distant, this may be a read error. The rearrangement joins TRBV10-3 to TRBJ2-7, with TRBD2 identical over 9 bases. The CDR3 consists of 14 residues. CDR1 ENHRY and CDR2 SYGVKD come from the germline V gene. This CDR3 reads CAVRPTSGSYEQYF. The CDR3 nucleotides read TGTGCCGTCAGGCCGACTAGCGGCTCCTACGAGCAGTACTTC.

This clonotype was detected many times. The CDR3 DNA reads as TGTGCCACCAGCAACCAACAGGGGGCTATGGAGACCCAGTACTTC. This codes for CATSNQQGAMETQYF. The V and J genes are TRBV15 and TRBJ2-5; TRBD1 aligns across 9 bases. The CDR3 is made up of 15 amino acids. Losses at the gene ends were 4 bases for V and 5 bases for J; bases not matched to a gene: 8. Germline V gene sequence: CDR1 LNHNV, CDR2 YYDKDF (reference sequence).

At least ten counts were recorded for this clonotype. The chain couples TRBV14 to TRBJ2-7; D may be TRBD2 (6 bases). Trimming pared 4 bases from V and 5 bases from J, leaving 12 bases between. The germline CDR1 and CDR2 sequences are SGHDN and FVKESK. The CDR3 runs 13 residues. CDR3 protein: CASSRTTVHEQYF. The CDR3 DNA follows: TGTGCCAGCAGCCGGACTACTGTGCACGAGCAGTACTTC. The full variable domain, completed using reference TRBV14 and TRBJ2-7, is EAGVTQFPSHSVIEKGQTVTLRCDPISGHDNLYWYRRVMGKEIKFLLHFVKESKQDESGMPNNRFLAERTGGTYSTLKVQPAELEDSGVYFCASSRTTVHEQYFGPGTRLTVT.

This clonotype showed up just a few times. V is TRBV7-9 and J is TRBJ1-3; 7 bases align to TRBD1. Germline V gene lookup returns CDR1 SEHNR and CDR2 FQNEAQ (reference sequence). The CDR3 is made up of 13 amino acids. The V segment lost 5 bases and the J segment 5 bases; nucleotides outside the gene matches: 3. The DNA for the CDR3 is TGTGCCAGCAGCCGGGACAGTCGAAACACCATATATTTT. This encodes CASSRDSRNTIYF.

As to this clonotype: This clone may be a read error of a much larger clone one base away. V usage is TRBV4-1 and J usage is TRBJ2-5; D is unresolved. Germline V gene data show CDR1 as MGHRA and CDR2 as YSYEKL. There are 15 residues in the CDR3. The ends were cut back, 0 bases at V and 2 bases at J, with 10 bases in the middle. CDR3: CASSQDVLWQETQYF. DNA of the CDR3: TGCGCCAGCAGCCAAGATGTTCTTTGGCAAGAGACCCAGTACTTC.

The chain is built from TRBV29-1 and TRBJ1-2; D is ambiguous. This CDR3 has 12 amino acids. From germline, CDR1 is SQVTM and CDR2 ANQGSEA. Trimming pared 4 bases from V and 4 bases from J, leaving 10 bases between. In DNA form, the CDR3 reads TGCAGCGTTGTAGGGCAGTTCTATGGCTACACCTTC. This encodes CSVVGQFYGYTF.

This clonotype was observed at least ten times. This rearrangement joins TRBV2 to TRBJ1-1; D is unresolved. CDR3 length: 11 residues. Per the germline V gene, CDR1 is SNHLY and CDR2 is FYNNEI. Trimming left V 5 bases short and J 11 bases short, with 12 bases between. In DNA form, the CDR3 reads TGTGCCAGCAGTTTTTACAGCGGGGCTTTCTTT. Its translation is CASSFYSGAFF.

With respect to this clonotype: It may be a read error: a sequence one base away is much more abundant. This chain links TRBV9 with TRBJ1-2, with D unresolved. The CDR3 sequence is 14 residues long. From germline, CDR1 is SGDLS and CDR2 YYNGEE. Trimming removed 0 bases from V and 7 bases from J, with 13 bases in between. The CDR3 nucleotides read TGTGCCAGCAGCGTAGAATCAGATGGCTGTGGCTACACCTTC. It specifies CASSVESDGCGYTF.

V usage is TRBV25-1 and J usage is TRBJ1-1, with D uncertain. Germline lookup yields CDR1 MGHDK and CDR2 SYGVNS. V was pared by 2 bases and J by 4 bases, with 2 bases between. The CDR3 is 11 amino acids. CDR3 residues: CASSETTEAFF. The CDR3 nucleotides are TGTGCCAGCAGTGAAACCACTGAAGCTTTCTTT.

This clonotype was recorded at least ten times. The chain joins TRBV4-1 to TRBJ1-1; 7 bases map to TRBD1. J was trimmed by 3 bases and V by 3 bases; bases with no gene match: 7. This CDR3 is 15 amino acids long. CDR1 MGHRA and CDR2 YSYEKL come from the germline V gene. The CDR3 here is CASSHPGQLDTEAFF. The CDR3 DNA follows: TGCGCCAGCAGCCACCCGGGACAGCTAGACACTGAAGCTTTCTTT.

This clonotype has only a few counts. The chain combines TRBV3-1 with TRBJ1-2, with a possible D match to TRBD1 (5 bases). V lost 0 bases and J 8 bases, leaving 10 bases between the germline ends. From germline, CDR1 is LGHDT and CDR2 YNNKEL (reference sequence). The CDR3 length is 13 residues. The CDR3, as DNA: TGTGCCAGCAGCCAAGATTTAGGGGACGGCTACACCTTC. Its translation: CASSQDLGDGYTF.

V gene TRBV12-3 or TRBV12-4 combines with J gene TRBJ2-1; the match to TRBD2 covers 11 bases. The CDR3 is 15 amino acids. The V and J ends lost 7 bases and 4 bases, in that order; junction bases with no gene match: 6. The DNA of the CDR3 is TGTGCCAGCACCATAGCGGGGGGGCCGTACAATGAGCAGTTCTTC. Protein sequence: CASTIAGGPYNEQFF.

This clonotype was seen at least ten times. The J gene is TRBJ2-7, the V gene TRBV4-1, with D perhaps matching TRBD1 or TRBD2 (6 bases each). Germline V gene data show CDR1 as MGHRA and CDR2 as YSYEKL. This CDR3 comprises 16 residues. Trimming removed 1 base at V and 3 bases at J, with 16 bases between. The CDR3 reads CASSQGPRGGGYEQYF. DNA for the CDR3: TGCGCCAGCAGCCAAGGCCCCCGAGGGGGAGGCTACGAGCAGTACTTC.

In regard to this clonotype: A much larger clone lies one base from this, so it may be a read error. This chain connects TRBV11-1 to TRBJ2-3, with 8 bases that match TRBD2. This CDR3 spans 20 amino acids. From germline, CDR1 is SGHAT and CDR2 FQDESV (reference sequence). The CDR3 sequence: CASGLAPSASGFLSTDTQYF. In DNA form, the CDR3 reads TGTGCCAGCGGCTTAGCCCCCTCAGCTAGCGGGTTCCTGAGCACAGATACGCAGTATTTT.

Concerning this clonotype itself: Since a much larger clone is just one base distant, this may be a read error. The CDR3 region is CAGSARSTLEAFF. CDR3 bases: TGTGCCGGCAGCGCCAGGAGCACCCTTGAAGCTTTCTTT. The chain uses TRBV11-2 and TRBJ1-1; D is undetermined. CDR1 and CDR2 from the germline V gene are SGHAT and FQNNGV. The CDR3 is 13 amino acids.

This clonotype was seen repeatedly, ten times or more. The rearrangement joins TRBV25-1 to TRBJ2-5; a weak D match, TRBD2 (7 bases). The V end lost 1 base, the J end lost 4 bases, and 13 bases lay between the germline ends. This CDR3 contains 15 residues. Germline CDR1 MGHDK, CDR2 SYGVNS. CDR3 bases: TGTGCCAGCAGTGAATGGAGGGGGGGGAGAGAGACCCAGTACTTC. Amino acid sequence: CASSEWRGGRETQYF. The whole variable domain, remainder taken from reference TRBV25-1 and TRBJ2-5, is EADIYQTPRYLVIGTGKKITLECSQTMGHDKMYWYQQDPGMELHLIHYSYGVNSTEKGDLSSESTVSRIRTEHFPLTLESARPSHTSQYLCASSEWRGGRETQYFGPGTRLLVL.

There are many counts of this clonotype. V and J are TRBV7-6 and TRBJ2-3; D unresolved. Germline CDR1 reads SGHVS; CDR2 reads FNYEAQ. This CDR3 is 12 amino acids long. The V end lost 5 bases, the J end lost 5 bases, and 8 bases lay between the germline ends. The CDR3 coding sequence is TGTGCCAGCAGCGCGAGTGTAGATACGCAGTATTTT. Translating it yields CASSASVDTQYF.